Listed here are 29 T cell receptor beta chains from one sample, sequenced in a study of tumor-infiltrating lymphocytes in oesophageal squamous cell carcinoma. TCRdb called the PCR reads again in MiXCR, with one record for every CDR3 protein. The sample includes approximately 20,000 distinct CDR3 sequences, around 43% of them seen just once. What was sequenced was blood. The receptor source for this set is a male donor with esophageal squamous cell carcinoma.

This clonotype was detected a few times. The J gene is TRBJ2-7, the V gene TRBV7-4; TRBD2 matches at 10 bases. V gave up 3 bases and J gave up 5 bases; unmatched junction bases: 13. The germline V gene has CDR1 SGHVT and CDR2 SQSDAQ. CDR3 length: 17 amino acids. In nucleotides, the CDR3 is TGTGCCAGCAGCTTGGTTAGGGCTAGCGGGAGTATCCACGAGCAGTACTTC. The encoded protein is CASSLVRASGSIHEQYF.

In its sample, this clonotype was seen many times. The conserved phenylalanine or tryptophan is not found at the CDR3 terminus, so this likely reflects a read error. It is unclear where the CDR3 begins or ends on the DNA, so no DNA is shown, and the CDR3 is as TCRdb lists it. The chain couples TRBV7-2 to TRBJ2-7; TRBD2, the D gene given by the table, was not confirmed from the DNA. The CDR3 numbers 10 amino acids, ends counted. Germline V CDR1 and CDR2: SGHTA, FQGNSA. CDR3 in amino acids: CASSPGKGTS.

The gene calls are TRBV28 and TRBJ2-5; D gene uncertain. The tail of the sequence fits TRBJ2-1 better, so the J call may be wrong. Germline CDR1 reads MDHEN; CDR2 reads SYDVKM. CDR3 length: 15 amino acids. The CDR3 is CASSSLLGPQNEQFF. The DNA for the CDR3 is TGTGCCAGCAGTTCCCTGCTCGGCCCACAAAATGAGCAGTTCTTC.

The sample holds one count of this clonotype. The chain joins TRBV12-3 or TRBV12-4 to TRBJ1-1; D gene unclear. CDR3 length equals 11 residues. The V end lost 6 bases, the J end lost 5 bases, and 7 bases lay between the germline ends. The CDR3 DNA reads as TGTGCCAGCAGCCGTAGGACTGAAGCTTTCTTT. Its translation: CASSRRTEAFF.

The DNA of the CDR3 is TGTGCCAGCAGCTTAGGTCGGGGCACTTACCTCTCCTACGAGCAGTACTTC. Protein sequence: CASSLGRGTYLSYEQYF. The rearrangement links TRBV11-2 to TRBJ2-3; D assignment may be TRBD1 or TRBD2 (5 bases each). The J call may be incorrect, as the DNA end agrees better with TRBJ2-7. In germline, CDR1 is SGHAT, CDR2 FQNNGV. This CDR3 has 17 amino acids.

Notes on this clonotype: A much larger clonotype is one base distant, so this may be a read error. CDR3 protein: CASSFSLAGGQLYNEQYF. The CDR3 bases are TGTGCCAGCAGTTTTTCACTAGCGGGGGGCCAATTATACAATGAGCAGTACTTC. The chain couples TRBV2 to TRBJ2-7, with 12 positions matching TRBD2. The CDR3 extends over 18 amino acids. Germline CDR1 SNHLY, CDR2 FYNNEI. Trimming cost V 5 bases and J 7 bases; bases outside gene matches: 18.

The chain is built from TRBV28 and TRBJ2-7, with 9 bases matching TRBD1. The trim removed 1 base at V and 2 bases at J, leaving 3 bases unmatched. Germline values: CDR1 MDHEN, CDR2 SYDVKM. The CDR3 extends over 15 amino acids. CDR3 sequence: CASSLYRTGAYEQYF. As DNA, the CDR3 is TGTGCCAGCAGTTTATATCGGACAGGGGCCTACGAGCAGTACTTC.

The chain combines TRBV9 with TRBJ1-2; D remains unclear. This CDR3 has 15 amino acids. Trimming cost V 0 bases and J 3 bases, with 12 bases left between them. The germline V gene has CDR1 SGDLS and CDR2 YYNGEE. CDR3 loop: CASSVAPGVDYGYTF. The CDR3 nucleotides read TGTGCCAGCAGCGTAGCTCCCGGGGTAGACTATGGCTACACCTTC.

The genes are TRBV2 and TRBJ1-4, with TRBD1 identical over 8 bases. Germline assignment: CDR1 SNHLY and CDR2 FYNNEI. The CDR3 runs to 15 residues. J was trimmed by 7 bases and V by 4 bases; bases with no gene match: 8. Here the CDR3 reads CASSGYGTGGEKLFF. CDR3 nucleotides: TGTGCCAGCAGTGGTTATGGGACAGGTGGTGAAAAACTGTTTTTT.

By share, this clonotype ranks as medium-sized. The CDR3: CASSPGQGIPKNIQYF. The CDR3 region has the DNA TGTGCCAGCAGTCCGGGACAGGGGATCCCAAAAAACATTCAGTACTTC. The rearrangement links TRBV6-1 to TRBJ2-4; 10 nucleotides agree with TRBD1. The germline V gene has CDR1 MNHNS and CDR2 SASEGT. V lost 5 bases to trimming and J lost 4 bases; unmatched junction nucleotides: 8. This CDR3 contains 16 residues.

The V and J genes are TRBV7-2 and TRBJ2-5; D ambiguous. The J call may be faulty, since TRBJ2-1 better matches the DNA end. From germline, CDR1 is SGHTA and CDR2 FQGNSA. This CDR3 has 17 residues. The chain's CDR3 is CASSSVLGGSRYNEQFF. CDR3 nucleotides: TGTGCCAGCAGCTCCGTCCTGGGTGGTTCAAGATACAATGAGCAGTTCTTC.

This chain uses TRBV7-8 with TRBJ2-3, with TRBD1 matching 7 bases. The J call could be wrong; TRBJ2-7 is a better fit for the DNA end. This CDR3 has 14 amino acids. Germline-derived CDR1 and CDR2 are SGHVS and FQNEAQ. Here the CDR3 DNA reads TGTGCCAGCAGCTCCTACAGGGGTGGGTACGAGCAGTACTTC. Protein: CASSSYRGGYEQYF.

This clonotype was picked up many times. This chain uses TRBV6-6 with TRBJ2-7, with D unresolved. The germline gives CDR1 MNHNY, CDR2 SVGAGI (reference sequence). This CDR3 has 12 amino acids. V was shortened by 2 bases and J by 7 bases, with 9 bases between the two germline ends. The CDR3 is CASSYGHNEQYF. Here the CDR3 DNA reads TGTGCCAGCAGTTACGGCCACAATGAGCAGTACTTC.

The sample holds many counts of this clonotype. The J gene is TRBJ2-3, the V gene TRBV5-6; TRBD2 might be the D (5 bases). The CDR3 runs to 15 residues. Trimming cost V 4 bases and J 6 bases, with 18 bases left between them. Germline CDR1 SGHDT, CDR2 YYEEEE. CDR3 region: CASSTGTAGRDTQYF. The CDR3 bases are TGTGCCAGCAGCACCGGTACCGCGGGTCGGGATACGCAGTATTTT.

The DNA of the CDR3 is TGTGCCAGCAGCTCACGAGGGACAGAAGAGGGGCATTATGGCTACACCTTC. It yields the protein CASSSRGTEEGHYGYTF. The chain has TRBV7-4 and TRBJ2-7; TRBD1 aligns across 7 bases. The DNA end is more similar to TRBJ1-2, so the J call may be wrong. CDR1 is SGHVT and CDR2 is SQSDAQ in the germline V gene. The CDR3 has 17 amino acids.

This clonotype is labeled medium-sized. This sequence joins TRBV12-3 or TRBV12-4 and TRBJ2-5; 7 bases align to TRBD2. V shed 7 bases and J 3 bases; nucleotides not matched to a gene: 8. The length of the CDR3 is 14 residues. The CDR3 DNA follows: TGTGCCAGCACCCTGCGGGCGGGGGAAGAGACCCAGTACTTC. Its translation is CASTLRAGEETQYF.

This clonotype occurred a few times. This chain joins TRBV11-1 and TRBJ2-3; no definite D call. TRBJ2-5 explains the end of the DNA better; the J call may be wrong. Germline CDR1 is SGHAT and CDR2 is FQDESV (reference sequence). The CDR3 covers 15 residues. The CDR3 sequence: CASSLENLNWETQYF. The CDR3 coding sequence is TGTGCCAGCAGCTTGGAGAACCTGAACTGGGAGACCCAGTACTTC.

V is TRBV7-2 and J is TRBJ2-7, with 9 positions matching TRBD1. V shed 7 bases, J shed 4 bases, and the junction held 5 bases outside the gene matches. The CDR3 is 13 amino acids. The germline V gene has CDR1 SGHTA and CDR2 FQGNSA. The CDR3 region is CASMGQGEYEQYF. The CDR3 DNA reads TGTGCCAGCATGGGACAGGGCGAATACGAGCAGTACTTC. Full variable domain (rest looked up from reference TRBV7-2 and TRBJ2-7): GAGVSQSPSNKVTEKGKDVELRCDPISGHTALYWYRQSLGQGLEFLIYFQGNSAPDKSGLPSDRFSAERTGGSVSTLTIQRTQQEDSAVYLCASMGQGEYEQYFGPGTRLTVT.

This chain connects TRBV7-6 to TRBJ1-2, with D perhaps matching TRBD1 (5 bases). Trimming shortened V by 5 bases and J by 0 bases, and 7 bases separated the two germline ends. This CDR3 has 13 residues. Germline V lookup: CDR1 SGHVS, CDR2 FNYEAQ. In DNA, the CDR3 is TGTGCCAGCAGCCGGACACCTAACTATGGCTACACCTTC. Protein: CASSRTPNYGYTF.

The table lists this clonotype with many counts. A read error is possible here, since a much larger clone lies one base away. The chain joins TRBV12-3 or TRBV12-4 to TRBJ2-1; 10 nucleotides agree with TRBD2. CDR3 length equals 15 residues. V was clipped by 5 bases and J by 10 bases; unmatched bases: 11. The CDR3 loop reads CASSLHPSGGGEQFF. Written as DNA, the CDR3 is TGTGCCAGCAGTCTCCATCCTAGCGGGGGTGGGGAGCAGTTCTTC.

This rearrangement joins TRBV7-2 to TRBJ1-5; tentative D call: TRBD1 (6 bases). Germline CDR1 is SGHTA and CDR2 is FQGNSA. Trimming cost V 0 bases and J 0 bases, with 9 bases left between them. The CDR3 is made up of 16 amino acids. CDR3 loop: CASSLAGQYSNQPQHF. Here the CDR3 DNA reads TGTGCCAGCAGCTTAGCGGGACAATATAGCAATCAGCCCCAGCATTTT.

On this clonotype itself: As the CDR3 is not closed by the conserved phenylalanine or tryptophan, this likely results from a read error. The DNA is omitted, as the CDR3 cannot be located on it reliably, and the CDR3 follows TCRdb's listing. The CDR3 region is CASSLSGTGYEQYFGA. V gene TRBV7-6 combines with J gene TRBJ2-6; the DNA was not compared with TRBD1, the D call given in the table. The CDR3 totals 16 residues, both ends included. Germline-derived CDR1 and CDR2 are SGHVS and FNYEAQ.

This sequence joins TRBV7-2 and TRBJ2-5; 10 bases are shared with TRBD1. The last part of the DNA fits TRBJ2-1 better; the J call may be wrong. This CDR3 has 15 residues. The germline V gene has CDR1 SGHTA and CDR2 FQGNSA. The CDR3 here is CASSLGQGPTGEQFF. CDR3 sequence (DNA): TGTGCCAGCAGCCTGGGACAGGGGCCTACTGGTGAGCAGTTCTTC.

With regard to this clonotype: Likely a read error: the CDR3 ends without its conserved phenylalanine or tryptophan. The limits of the CDR3 on the DNA are not certain, so only TCRdb's listed CDR3 is given. V and J are TRBV10-3 and TRBJ2-7; the table's TRBD1 call for D was not verified on the DNA. Germline CDR1 and CDR2: ENHRY and SYGVKD. Counting both end residues, the CDR3 totals 15 amino acids. The CDR3 region is CAISNTGNYGYTFGS.

This clonotype was recorded a few times. This chain joins TRBV5-1 and TRBJ2-7; 10 bases align to TRBD1. The CDR3 spans 15 residues. V lost 6 bases, J lost 5 bases, and 11 bases stayed unmatched. Germline V lookup: CDR1 SGHRS, CDR2 YFSETQ. Here the CDR3 DNA reads TGCGCCAGCACCTATTCCGGGACAGGGGAGCACGAGCAGTACTTC. Its translation is CASTYSGTGEHEQYF.

This clonotype occurred a few times. This may be a read error: a much more frequent sequence differs by one nucleotide. The CDR3 coding sequence is TGCGCCAGCAGGGCAGGGGAGGGCGATGAGCAGTACTTC. It is translated as CASRAGEGDEQYF. The rearrangement joins TRBV5-1 to TRBJ2-7; D perhaps matches TRBD2 (7 bases). Per the germline V gene, CDR1 is SGHRS and CDR2 is YFSETQ. This CDR3 is 13 amino acids long. With 5 bases removed from V and 7 bases from J, the gap between germline ends came to 16 bases.

The table lists this clonotype with a few counts. Since a much larger clone is just one base distant, this may be a read error. The V and J genes are TRBV24-1 and TRBJ2-5, with 9 bases identical to TRBD1. The CDR3 has 17 amino acids. V shed 4 bases, J shed 11 bases, and the junction held 19 bases outside the gene matches. Per the germline V gene, CDR1 is KGHDR and CDR2 is SFDVKD. CDR3: CATSEAPGQGSYSEQYF. The CDR3 coding sequence is TGTGCCACCAGTGAGGCACCGGGACAGGGCTCCTACAGTGAGCAGTACTTC.

This chain uses TRBV19 with TRBJ2-1, with TRBD2 matching 8 bases. V shed 6 bases and J 0 bases; nucleotides not matched to a gene: 4. The CDR3 totals 15 residues. The germline gives CDR1 LNHDA, CDR2 SQIVND (reference sequence). CDR3 sequence reads: CASRHSGSSYNEQFF. The CDR3 coding sequence is TGTGCCAGTAGACACAGCGGGAGCTCCTACAATGAGCAGTTCTTC.

This clonotype was seen at least ten times. The chain joins TRBV5-1 to TRBJ1-5; unclear D gene. V gave up 0 bases and J gave up 3 bases, with 4 bases separating them. Looked up from germline, CDR1 is SGHRS and CDR2 is YFSETQ. This CDR3 contains 13 residues. The CDR3 region has the DNA TGCGCCAGCAGCTTGGCTTACAATCAGCCCCAGCATTTT. Protein product: CASSLAYNQPQHF.